The TCR beta chain described here comes from a study of blood T cell repertoires in COVID-19. The assay was immunoSEQ multiplex PCR, and TCRdb's table has in-frame clones only and misses some. The sample shows hundreds of thousands of clones, just over 85% of them seen only once. This CDR3 has 14 residues. Trimming cost V 4 bases and J 4 bases; bases outside gene matches: 2. CDR1 is LGHDT and CDR2 is YNNKEL in the germline V gene (reference sequence). In terms of age and location, participants ranged from roughly 18 to 90 years and lived in around 22 US areas. Clinical history reported by participants formed the basis on which cohorts were assigned. All recovered Cohort 3 donors got two negative PCRs, got clearance, or saw symptom resolution.

This clonotype was obtained from a young man who had recovered from COVID-19. The source material was PBMCs or T cells enriched from blood (not recorded which). V usage is TRBV3-1 (or the pseudogene TRBV3-2) and J usage is TRBJ1-5, with 9 bases aligning to TRBD1. In DNA form, the CDR3 reads TGTGCCAGCAGCCCGACAGGGGGGAATCAGCCCCAGCATTTT. Translated: CASSPTGGNQPQHF.